What follows are 13 T cell receptor beta chains derived from one specimen sequenced in a study of CD8 T cells in Susac syndrome. Reverse transcription of roughly 0.5 to 1 ug RNA was carried out with random hexamers. TCRdb fed the immunoSEQ multiplex PCR reads into MiXCR, producing one record per CDR3 protein. Here the sample spans approximately 300,000 distinct CDR3 sequences, 70% to 90% being singletons. The material sequenced was CD8+ T cells from PBMCs. The receptor set was obtained from a human donor with multiple sclerosis.

A single count supports this clonotype. The chain joins TRBV7-2 to TRBJ2-1; D gene uncertain. CDR1 and CDR2 from the germline V gene are SGHTA and FQGNSA. This CDR3 has 13 residues. V was cut by 4 bases and J by 10 bases, with 14 bases left in between. The CDR3 protein is CASSSINEREQFF. CDR3 sequence (DNA): TGTGCCAGCAGCTCAATCAATGAACGGGAGCAGTTCTTC.

The V gene is TRBV10-3, the J gene TRBJ2-1, with D tentatively TRBD1 (5 bases). Between the trimmed V and J ends, which lost 6 bases and 7 bases, there was a span of 10 bases. Per the germline V gene, CDR1 is ENHRY and CDR2 is SYGVKD. The CDR3 extends over 12 amino acids. CDR3 nucleotides: TGTGCCATCAGGGAAAAGGGGAATGAGCAGTTCTTC. Encoded protein: CAIREKGNEQFF.

The CDR3 DNA follows: TGCAGTGGAGGGACTAGCGCCTACAATGAGCAGTTCTTC. Translating gives CSGGTSAYNEQFF. This chain links TRBV20-1 with TRBJ2-1, with TRBD2 identical over 10 bases. The length of the CDR3 is 13 residues. V shed 7 bases and J 2 bases; nucleotides not matched to a gene: 2. CDR1 and CDR2 (germline): DFQATT, SNEGSKA (reference sequence).

This rearrangement joins TRBV27 to TRBJ2-7, with TRBD2 as a possible D gene (5 bases). Germline V CDR1 and CDR2: MNHEY, SMNVEV (reference sequence). Trimming took off 3 bases at V and 3 bases at J, with 15 bases between the two ends. The CDR3 contains 15 residues. The CDR3 region is CASSLEGGPFYEQYF. CDR3 DNA sequence: TGTGCCAGCAGTTTGGAAGGAGGACCCTTCTACGAGCAGTACTTC.

J is TRBJ1-1 and V is TRBV7-4; TRBD1 is a possible D gene (5 bases). Trimming left V 5 bases short and J 1 base short, with 14 bases between. There are 15 residues in the CDR3. From germline, CDR1 is SGHVT and CDR2 SQSDAQ. Here the CDR3 reads CASSRPGTRNTEAFF. The CDR3 bases are TGTGCCAGCAGCCGTCCCGGGACGAGGAACACTGAAGCTTTCTTT.

V gene TRBV15 combines with J gene TRBJ2-1; 8 bases map to TRBD2. Per germline, CDR1 LNHNV and CDR2 YYDKDF (reference sequence). Unmatched junction bases numbered 2, after V lost 0 bases and J lost 4 bases. The CDR3 contains 15 residues. The CDR3 region has the DNA TGTGCCACCAGCAGAGAGACTAGCGTGTACAATGAGCAGTTCTTC. Its translation: CATSRETSVYNEQFF.

The V call is TRBV27, the J call TRBJ2-3, with D possibly matching TRBD2 (6 bases). The V end was cut by 6 bases, the J end by 2 bases, with 15 bases between. Germline V gives CDR1 MNHEY, CDR2 SMNVEV (reference sequence). This CDR3 is 15 amino acids long. CDR3 residues: CASSDQAGLTDTQYF. In DNA, the CDR3 is TGTGCCAGCAGCGACCAAGCGGGCCTCACAGATACGCAGTATTTT.

J is TRBJ2-1 and V is TRBV2; 11 nucleotides agree with TRBD2. Germline trimming cut 5 bases from V and 10 bases from J; bases unmatched to any gene: 10. Germline V gene data show CDR1 as SNHLY and CDR2 as FYNNEI. There are 15 residues in the CDR3. CDR3 sequence: CASSTGLAGGQEQFF. The CDR3 region has the DNA TGTGCCAGCAGTACCGGGCTAGCGGGGGGACAGGAGCAGTTCTTC.

The V gene is TRBV4-3, the J gene TRBJ2-2; 7 positions match TRBD1. Germline CDR1 LGHNA, CDR2 YSLEER. J lost 4 bases, V lost 4 bases, and 3 bases had no gene match. The CDR3 has 14 amino acids. Written as DNA, the CDR3 is TGCGCCAGCAGCCCCGACAGGGCCACCGGGGAGCTGTTTTTT. Translated: CASSPDRATGELFF.

The rearrangement joins TRBV29-1 to TRBJ2-7, with no clear D. The CDR3 runs 12 residues. V lost 5 bases and J lost 10, with 18 bases in between. Germline V gene lookup returns CDR1 SQVTM and CDR2 ANQGSEA. For the CDR3, the DNA is TGCAGCGTTCAGGAGACCTCTACGATCCAGTACTTC. Translating it yields CSVQETSTIQYF.

V is TRBV7-8 and J is TRBJ2-7; D is uncertain. Trimming stripped 6 bases from V and 2 bases from J, with 8 bases between. The CDR3 contains 12 residues. The germline V gene has CDR1 SGHVS and CDR2 FQNEAQ. CDR3 residues: CASSFRAYEQYF. CDR3 nucleotides: TGTGCCAGCAGTTTTAGGGCCTACGAGCAGTACTTC.

The count of this clonotype is one. This chain connects TRBV6-6 to TRBJ2-7; D gene ambiguous. Trimming left V 7 bases short and J 3 bases short, with 16 bases between. Per germline, CDR1 MNHNY and CDR2 SVGAGI (reference sequence). The CDR3 has 14 residues. DNA of the CDR3: TGTGCCAGCACCCCGGTGAGCCTCCACTACGAGCAGTACTTC. This encodes CASTPVSLHYEQYF.

The chain couples TRBV12-3 or TRBV12-4 to TRBJ1-4; TRBD1 agrees at 9 bases. J gave up 2 bases and V 3 bases, and 4 bases lay outside the gene matches. The CDR3 contains 16 residues. The CDR3 DNA reads TGTGCCAGCAGTTTCATCGGGACAGGGACTAATGAAAAACTGTTTTTT. Residues: CASSFIGTGTNEKLFF.